This T cell receptor (beta chain) derives from a study of blood T cells in healthy people across ages. Isolation of PBMCs gave at least 6.5 million cells per sample. CDR1 is SGHTA and CDR2 is FQGNSA in the germline V gene. With 0 bases removed from V and 2 bases from J, the gap between germline ends came to 11 bases. This CDR3 comprises 15 residues. A second roughly 7 to 12 cycle PCR used barcoded and J-beta primers. Samples each returned at least 2.5 million CDR3-containing paired-end reads. TCRdb analysed the 5' RACE reads with MiXCR anew, one entry per CDR3 protein. The repertoire consists of about 580,000 distinct CDR3 sequences, with more than 45% occurring once and the leading ten covering 20% to 25%. For this clonotype: As yet, its antigen is unknown.

Notes on the study in general: Versus aged donors, long-lived donors had higher diversity and more naive CD4+ cells. A roughly linear fall in TCR beta diversity per million T cells was seen with increasing age.

The rearrangement links TRBV7-2 to TRBJ2-7, with unresolved D. The receptor comes from a man older than 75 in good health. Sample: blood. The CDR3 loop reads CASSLAAIVTYEQYF. CDR3 nucleotides: TGTGCCAGCAGCTTAGCGGCGATCGTAACCTACGAGCAGTACTTC.